Each of the 8 T cell receptor beta chains below was sequenced from the same sample in a study of Ad26.COV2.S vaccination and SARS-CoV-2 variants. Treatment: around 19 received Ad26.COV2.S at low or high dose, single or two shots; roughly five received placebo; per-sample allocation not given. The study sampled participants on day 63 after the first vaccine or placebo injection. The protocol was immunoSEQ multiplex PCR, while the TCRdb copy is restricted to in-frame clones and leaves out a portion. The data hold roughly 700,000 clones, with 80% to 90% observed a single time. The sample here was peripheral blood, taken in a trial of Ad26.COV2.S vaccine versus placebo. All receptors derive from a person aged 18 to 59 who received the Ad26.COV2.S COVID-19 vaccine or a placebo.

V is TRBV7-9 and J is TRBJ2-2, with no clear D. The CDR3 is 14 amino acids. Germline CDR1 is SEHNR and CDR2 is FQNEAQ (reference sequence). Trimming shortened V by 5 bases and J by 8 bases, and 15 bases separated the two germline ends. The CDR3 nucleotides are TGTGCCAGCAGCACACAGATGGGGTTTGGGGAGCTGTTTTTT. Its translation is CASSTQMGFGELFF.

V is TRBV19 and J is TRBJ1-1; 9 nucleotides agree with TRBD1. V gave up 6 bases and J gave up 11 bases; unmatched junction bases: 10. The CDR3 runs to 13 residues. Germline V gene data show CDR1 as LNHDA and CDR2 as SQIVND (reference sequence). CDR3 bases: TGTGCCAGTAGCGTAGGACAGGGGAGTAGGGCTTTCTTT. It codes for CASSVGQGSRAFF.

CDR3 in DNA: TGCAGCGTTGGGACAGATGGAGAGACCCAGTACTTC. This sequence encodes CSVGTDGETQYF. This rearrangement joins TRBV29-1 to TRBJ2-5, with D maybe TRBD1 (6 bases). Germline loops: CDR1 SQVTM, CDR2 ANQGSEA. V shed 4 bases and J shed 4 bases, with 10 bases lying between them. There are 12 residues in the CDR3. Supplemented by reference TRBV29-1 and TRBJ2-5, the full variable domain reads SAVISQKPSRDICQRGTSLTIQCQVDSQVTMMFWYRQQPGQSLTLIATANQGSEATYESGFVIDKFPISRPNLTFSTLTVSNMSPEDSSIYLCSVGTDGETQYFGPGTRLLVL.

This clone was recorded once. V is TRBV7-8 and J is TRBJ2-3, with 9 bases matching TRBD2. Germline trimming cut 0 bases from V and 2 bases from J; bases unmatched to any gene: 3. CDR1 is SGHVS, CDR2 FQNEAQ, per germline. This CDR3 comprises 16 residues. DNA of the CDR3: TGTGCCAGCAGCTTAGCGCGGACTAGCGTCACAGATACGCAGTATTTT. It is translated as CASSLARTSVTDTQYF.

The rearrangement joins TRBV19 to TRBJ1-1, with D maybe TRBD1 (6 bases). CDR3 length: 14 residues. The germline V and J ends were trimmed by 3 bases and 1 base, with 9 bases remaining between them. The germline V gene encodes CDR1 LNHDA and CDR2 SQIVND (reference sequence). CDR3 protein: CASSIPDRNTEAFF. The CDR3 nucleotides are TGTGCCAGTAGTATCCCGGACAGGAACACTGAAGCTTTCTTT.

CDR3 amino acids: CASSLPLILAEPTDTQYF. DNA of the CDR3: TGTGCCAGCAGCTTACCCCTAATCCTAGCGGAACCCACGGATACGCAGTATTTT. The rearrangement uses TRBV7-8 and TRBJ2-3, with 7 bases aligning to TRBD2. CDR3 length: 18 amino acids. Germline V gene sequence: CDR1 SGHVS, CDR2 FQNEAQ. V gave up 2 bases and J gave up 6 bases; unmatched junction bases: 17.

V and J are TRBV2 and TRBJ1-1, with D possibly matching TRBD1 (6 bases). Trimming pared 6 bases from V and 1 base from J, leaving 12 bases between. This CDR3 spans 14 amino acids. CDR1 and CDR2 from the germline V gene are SNHLY and FYNNEI. The CDR3: CASRADRTNTEAFF. In nucleotides, the CDR3 is TGTGCCAGCAGAGCCGACAGGACGAACACTGAAGCTTTCTTT.

This chain joins TRBV5-1 and TRBJ2-2; 7 bases are a match to TRBD2. V was clipped by 4 bases and J by 5 bases; unmatched bases: 8. The CDR3 extends over 15 amino acids. Germline V gene lookup returns CDR1 SGHRS and CDR2 YFSETQ. The DNA for the CDR3 is TGCGCCAGCAGCCCCGACGGGAGGTTTACCGGGGAGCTGTTTTTT. It is translated as CASSPDGRFTGELFF.